Below, 20 T cell receptor beta chains from the same sample are listed, as sequenced in a study of regulatory T cells in long-lasting Graves disease (dated by TCRdb to the early 2020s). Preparation of the library involved multiplex PCR. Sequencer: Illumina HiSeq 4000. CDR3 regions were amplified by Arm-PCR with iRepertoire HTBI primers to construct TCR beta libraries. The raw public data were reprocessed by TCRdb itself: fastp quality trimming at Q25, MiXCR clonotype calling, in-frame beta chains only. CDR3 protein sequences are deduplicated, and each keeps its most common genes and DNA. This sample holds hundreds of thousands of distinct CDR3 sequences; roughly 17% were observed only once. The top ten hold approximately 12% of the sample. The time point tag for this specimen amounts to: newly diagnosed GD, antithyroid drugs for less than 3 months. For both TCR sequencing and RNA sequencing, RNA was extracted from PBMCs in TRIzol.

This same sample was also taken into another study, of T cells in Graves' hyperthyroidism and ophthalmopathy.

The sequencing used peripheral blood mononuclear cells (PBMCs), collected at new diagnosis, from a patient treated with antithyroid drugs. These receptors came from a woman aged 30 to 39 with Graves disease. Donor details come from another sample of the same person, matched by shared clones.

V and J are TRBV15 and TRBJ1-2; D is possibly TRBD1 (5 bases). Trimming removed 1 base at V and 3 bases at J, with 12 bases between. This CDR3 contains 15 residues. Germline V gene sequence: CDR1 LNHNV, CDR2 YYDKDF (reference sequence). As DNA, the CDR3 is TGTGCCACCAGCAGAGGCCTGACAGCGGACTATGGCTACACCTTC. Its protein is CATSRGLTADYGYTF.

The chain links TRBV7-9 to TRBJ2-2; the match to TRBD2 covers 12 bases. Germline V CDR1 and CDR2: SEHNR, FQNEAQ (reference sequence). V dropped 1 base and J dropped 6; count of bases not matched to a gene: 6. The CDR3 totals 17 residues. The CDR3 DNA reads as TGTGCCAGCAGCTTAGTGACTAGCGGGAGAGGGGCCGGGGAGCTGTTTTTT. Translating gives CASSLVTSGRGAGELFF. Looking up the rest from reference TRBV7-9 and TRBJ2-2 gives the full variable domain: DTGVSQNPRHKITKRGQNVTFRCDPISEHNRLYWYRQTLGQGPEFLTYFQNEAQLEKSRLLSDRFSAERPKGSFSTLEIQRTEQGDSAMYLCASSLVTSGRGAGELFFGEGSRLTVL.

There are many counts of this clonotype. The rearrangement links TRBV7-2 to TRBJ2-5; 8 bases match TRBD2. The CDR3 covers 14 residues. The V and J ends lost 6 bases and 4 bases, in that order; junction bases with no gene match: 7. Germline V gives CDR1 SGHTA, CDR2 FQGNSA. CDR3 bases: TGTGCCAGCAGGTCTTTAGCGGGGTTAGAGACCCAGTACTTC. This encodes CASRSLAGLETQYF.

The rearrangement joins TRBV10-3 to TRBJ2-5, with 12 positions matching TRBD2. V shed 4 bases, J shed 2 bases, and the junction held 11 bases outside the gene matches. CDR1 and CDR2 from the germline V gene are ENHRY and SYGVKD. The CDR3 extends over 18 amino acids. CDR3 DNA: TGTGCCATCAGTGTCTCGCAGCTAGGGACTAGCGGGCAAGAGACCCAGTACTTC. Translated, it gives CAISVSQLGTSGQETQYF.

Details on this clonotype: This may stem from a read error, because a much larger clone lies one nucleotide away. The chain has TRBV28 and TRBJ1-1; 7 positions match TRBD1. This CDR3 region has 18 residues. Germline assignment: CDR1 MDHEN and CDR2 SYDVKM. With V trimmed by 5 bases and J by 4 bases, 19 bases remained unmatched. This CDR3 reads CASSERGPRTGSLTEAFF. CDR3 bases: TGTGCCAGCAGTGAGAGGGGGCCCCGAACAGGTTCCCTCACTGAAGCTTTCTTT.

Ten or more counts support this clonotype. The chain carries TRBV11-3 and TRBJ2-1; 14 positions agree with TRBD2. This CDR3 is built from 15 residues. Germline values: CDR1 SGHNT, CDR2 YENEEA. The V segment lost 6 bases and the J segment 8 bases; nucleotides outside the gene matches: 6. Here the CDR3 reads CASSSGTSGRDEQFF. CDR3 nucleotide sequence: TGTGCCAGCAGTTCCGGGACTAGCGGGAGAGATGAGCAGTTCTTC.

The table lists this clonotype with a few counts. CDR3 nucleotides: TGTGCCAGCAGTTACGCAGGGAGGGCTTTCTTT. It specifies CASSYAGRAFF. This rearrangement joins TRBV6-5 to TRBJ1-1; D perhaps matches TRBD1 (5 bases). From germline, CDR1 is MNHEY and CDR2 SVGAGI. Deletions cut 2 bases from V and 11 bases from J, with 9 bases between. The CDR3 is made up of 11 amino acids.

This clonotype turned up a few times. The genes are TRBV12-3 or TRBV12-4 and TRBJ1-2; perhaps TRBD1 as D (5 bases). The CDR3 runs to 14 residues. Trimming took 6 bases from V and 2 from J, leaving 13 bases between them. The chain's CDR3 is CASRFLGGNYGYTF. The CDR3 DNA is TGTGCCAGCAGATTCCTTGGGGGGAACTATGGCTACACCTTC.

This clonotype was found many times. The chain uses TRBV24-1 and TRBJ1-2, with D unclear. CDR1 is KGHDR and CDR2 is SFDVKD in the germline V gene. CDR3 length: 14 amino acids. The V end was cut by 6 bases, the J end by 5 bases, with 15 bases between. The CDR3 DNA is TGTGCCACCAGTACGTCCGGTCTAGGGTATGGCTACACCTTC. Translated: CATSTSGLGYGYTF.

The chain uses TRBV6-1 and TRBJ1-2; D might be TRBD1 (5 bases). The CDR3 is made up of 15 amino acids. Germline CDR1 and CDR2: MNHNS and SASEGT. Trimming stripped 6 bases from V and 5 bases from J, with 19 bases between. CDR3 in amino acids: CASSPDNSRGYGYTF. In DNA, the CDR3 is TGTGCCAGCAGCCCGGACAACAGCCGAGGGTATGGCTACACCTTC.

The chain links TRBV18 to TRBJ1-5, with TRBD1 matching 7 bases. The CDR3 contains 15 residues. CDR1 is KGHSH, CDR2 LQKENI, per germline. The trim removed 2 bases at V and 4 bases at J, leaving 5 bases unmatched. The CDR3 here is CASSPSGTANQPQHF. CDR3 DNA: TGTGCCAGCTCACCATCCGGGACAGCTAATCAGCCCCAGCATTTT.

V gene TRBV6-9 combines with J gene TRBJ2-7; 9 bases are a match to TRBD1. Germline V gives CDR1 MNHGY, CDR2 SVAAGI. V was clipped by 4 bases and J by 3 bases; unmatched bases: 7. There are 15 residues in the CDR3. The chain's CDR3 is CASSFLGTGLYEQYF. CDR3 bases: TGTGCCAGCAGTTTCCTAGGGACAGGGCTCTACGAGCAGTACTTC.

The chain is built from TRBV19 and TRBJ1-5, with 8 bases matching TRBD1. J lost 8 bases, V lost 8 bases, and 8 bases had no gene match. The CDR3 consists of 13 residues. Germline lookup yields CDR1 LNHDA and CDR2 SQIVND (reference sequence). This CDR3 is CASSDRASEPQHF. Written as DNA, the CDR3 is TGTGCCAGTTCGGACAGGGCAAGTGAGCCCCAGCATTTT.

The genes are TRBV7-8 and TRBJ2-3; TRBD2 agrees at 9 bases. The CDR3 contains 18 residues. CDR1 and CDR2 from the germline V gene are SGHVS and FQNEAQ. Germline trimming cut 2 bases from V and 2 bases from J; bases unmatched to any gene: 11. The CDR3 spells CASSLKGSSGKVTDTQYF. CDR3 bases: TGTGCCAGCAGCTTAAAAGGGTCTAGCGGGAAGGTCACAGATACGCAGTATTTT.

Ten or more counts support this clonotype. The J gene is TRBJ1-4, the V gene TRBV28, with 8 bases fitting TRBD1. The ends lost 5 bases at V and 5 bases at J; junction bases unmatched: 4. In germline, CDR1 is MDHEN, CDR2 SYDVKM. The CDR3 is 14 residues long. For the CDR3, the DNA is TGTGCCAGCAGTCCAGGGGGCCAGAATGAAAAACTGTTTTTT. Translated, it gives CASSPGGQNEKLFF. Combining the CDR3 with reference TRBV28 and TRBJ1-4 gives the whole variable domain DVKVTQSSRYLVKRTGEKVFLECVQDMDHENMFWYRQDPGLGLRLIYFSYDVKMKEKGDIPEGYSVSREKKERFSLILESASTNQTSMYLCASSPGGQNEKLFFGSGTQLSVL.

This clonotype was found many times. The J gene is TRBJ1-3, the V gene TRBV27; D is possibly TRBD1 (5 bases). Trimming removed 4 bases at V and 4 bases at J, with 11 bases between. This CDR3 is built from 14 residues. Germline CDR1 MNHEY, CDR2 SMNVEV (reference sequence). CDR3 bases: TGTGCCAGCAGTTCAGGGTTATTCGGAAACACCATATATTTT. Its translation is CASSSGLFGNTIYF.

This clonotype showed up just a few times. J is TRBJ2-7 and V is TRBV7-9, with a weak D call TRBD2 (7 bases). This CDR3 is built from 13 residues. With 11 bases removed from V and 1 base from J, the gap between germline ends came to 15 bases. CDR1 and CDR2 (germline): SEHNR, FQNEAQ (reference sequence). CDR3 in amino acids: CAGEGEGSYEQYF. The CDR3 region has the DNA TGTGCCGGAGAGGGGGAGGGTTCCTACGAGCAGTACTTC. The variable domain in full, completed from reference TRBV7-9 and TRBJ2-7, reads DTGVSQNPRHKITKRGQNVTFRCDPISEHNRLYWYRQTLGQGPEFLTYFQNEAQLEKSRLLSDRFSAERPKGSFSTLEIQRTEQGDSAMYLCAGEGEGSYEQYFGPGTRLTVT.

This clonotype was observed a few times. The rearrangement uses TRBV30 and TRBJ2-7; D may be TRBD1 or TRBD2 (6 bases each). This CDR3 region has 14 residues. With 0 bases removed from V and 2 bases from J, the gap between germline ends came to 11 bases. Germline V lookup: CDR1 GTSNPN, CDR2 SVGIG (reference sequence). The CDR3 region has the DNA TGTGCCTGGAGTGTAGGGGGGCTGGCCTACGAGCAGTACTTC. Protein: CAWSVGGLAYEQYF.

This clonotype showed up many times. The CDR3 region is CASSPPNPLGEQYF. The CDR3 DNA reads TGTGCCAGCTCACCCCCGAATCCCCTCGGTGAGCAGTACTTC. The V gene is TRBV18, the J gene TRBJ2-7; D is ambiguous. Germline CDR1 and CDR2: KGHSH and LQKENI. The CDR3 covers 14 residues. The V end lost 3 bases, the J end lost 7 bases, and 16 bases lay between the germline ends.

The table lists this clonotype with a few counts. One end of the junction does not line up with germline, which may come from a read error. V and J are TRBV7-2 and TRBJ2-4, with 7 bases identical to TRBD2. CDR3 size: 16 residues. From germline, CDR1 is SGHTA and CDR2 FQGNSA. CDR3 coding DNA: TGTGTCAGCAGCTTAGATATAGTTAGGGGCGGGAGCAGTCAGTACTTC. This translates into CVSSLDIVRGGSSQYF.